The clone carrying this T cell receptor beta chain was recorded at least ten times. Its antigen is not known. This entry belongs to a study of CD8 T cells in ankylosing spondylitis. Study results and limitations: Several highly homologous variants made up a TCR beta motif, and this motif appeared characteristic of ankylosing spondylitis blood.

The CDR3 is 13 residues long. Germline CDR1 and CDR2: MNHEY and SVGAGI. The V and J ends lost 2 bases and 7 bases, in that order; junction bases with no gene match: 1. A single record per CDR3 protein comes from TCRdb applying MiXCR to the 5' RACE reads. Here the sample spans about 250,000 distinct CDR3 sequences, over 9.5% being singletons. The source of this sequence is a male donor with ankylosing spondylitis or in good health (not recorded which). The rearrangement links TRBV6-5 to TRBJ2-5; 10 bases line up with TRBD1. Sequenced: blood, either unsorted or a sorted T cell fraction (not recorded which). Here the CDR3 DNA reads TGTGCCAGCAGTTACGGGACAGGGGTGACCCAGTACTTC. Encoded protein: CASSYGTGVTQYF.